The rows below give T cell receptor beta chains drawn from one sample of a study of shared clonotypes between healthy human individuals. Assay used: immunoSEQ multiplex PCR; TCRdb lists only in-frame clones, some missing. The table lists around 690,000 clones, around 90% of them singletons. Material: memory CD8+ T cells from PBMCs. These receptors originate from a man between 18 and 29 years old in good health. Some clones in this sample may be carry-over from other donors' samples. The CDR3 runs from the conserved cysteine through the conserved F or W.

V gene	J gene	CDR3 protein
TRBV5-1	TRBJ1-5	CASSLGRGEQPQHF
TRBV6-8	TRBJ1-4	CASSYRGLGVANEKLFF
TRBV28	TRBJ1-3	CASSFRISGNTIYF
TRBV25-1	NA	CASSEDLYEQYF
TRBV9	TRBJ1-2	CASSAGRGSERNYGYTF
TRBV6-5	TRBJ2-1	CASGVVGGGRGEQFF
TRBV5-6	TRBJ1-2	CASSPSGVRNYGYTF
TRBV15	TRBJ2-7	CATSRLAGREQYF
TRBV7-8	TRBJ2-7	CASSLTGTGTYEQYF
TRBV28	TRBJ1-1	CASSLEGTEAFF
TRBV4-3	TRBJ2-4	CASSHSWEAKNIQYF
TRBV10-3	TRBJ2-7	CATLRVGGSLYEQYF
TRBV5-6	TRBJ1-5	CASSLMAQGANQPQHF
TRBV29-1	TRBJ2-2	CSVLQGGTGELFF
TRBV7-9	TRBJ2-1	CASSLGLEGTGSYNEQFF
TRBV27	TRBJ1-4	CASRGQLRGNEKLFF
TRBV2	TRBJ1-5	CASSDRDNQPQHF
TRBV7-8	TRBJ2-6	CASSLAGLVGGANVLTF
TRBV27	TRBJ2-6	CASTSTDSGANVLTF
TRBV7-9	TRBJ2-7	CASSQDRSFYEQYF
TRBV4-2	TRBJ2-7	CASSQERVSYEQYF
TRBV19	TRBJ2-3	CATSPVRTDTQYF
TRBV30	TRBJ2-7	CASTNPTGAPSYEQYF
TRBV19	TRBJ2-1	CASSIGRINEQFF
TRBV5-8	TRBJ2-7	CASSYRTSGMGYEQYF
TRBV9	TRBJ2-1	CASSVHPTEQFF
TRBV28	TRBJ2-7	CASSLGRAYEQYF
TRBV27	TRBJ2-1	CASSKTTSGKISEQFF
TRBV6-6	TRBJ2-7	CASSADTYEQYF
TRBV6-1	TRBJ1-2	CASSAGRYGYTF
TRBV11-2	TRBJ2-2	CASSPSGHRLRELFF
TRBV27	TRBJ1-4	CASSSQSGTNRDEKLFF
TRBV14	TRBJ1-1	CASSHRDRGSTEAFF
TRBV5-4	TRBJ2-3	CASSSSTSGAFFGTDTQYF
TRBV4-1	TRBJ2-5	CASSQDAEETQYF
TRBV2	TRBJ2-5	CASSEEGAQPQHF
TRBV7-9	TRBJ1-2	CASLGTANYGYTF
TRBV19	TRBJ2-1	CASSIASGPISYNEQFF
TRBV7-3	TRBJ2-1	CASSLRIAAPINEQFF
TRBV19	TRBJ1-1	CASRDRRWLGTEAFF
TRBV5-4	TRBJ2-5	CASRLAGGPRETQYF
TRBV28	TRBJ2-7	CASSLLGLSNEQYF
TRBV27	TRBJ2-1	CASVGVPGLENEQFF
TRBV7-3	TRBJ2-1	CASSLGLAAGNEQFF
TRBV28	TRBJ2-1	CASSSVAEVAYNEQFF
TRBV7-3	TRBJ2-1	CASSLARTSGRYNEQFF
TRBV10-3	TRBJ2-7	CATRWPEGAEQYF
TRBV11-2	TRBJ2-7	CASSLFGRGLYDEQYF
TRBV11-1	TRBJ1-3	CASSWDRSTSGNTIYF